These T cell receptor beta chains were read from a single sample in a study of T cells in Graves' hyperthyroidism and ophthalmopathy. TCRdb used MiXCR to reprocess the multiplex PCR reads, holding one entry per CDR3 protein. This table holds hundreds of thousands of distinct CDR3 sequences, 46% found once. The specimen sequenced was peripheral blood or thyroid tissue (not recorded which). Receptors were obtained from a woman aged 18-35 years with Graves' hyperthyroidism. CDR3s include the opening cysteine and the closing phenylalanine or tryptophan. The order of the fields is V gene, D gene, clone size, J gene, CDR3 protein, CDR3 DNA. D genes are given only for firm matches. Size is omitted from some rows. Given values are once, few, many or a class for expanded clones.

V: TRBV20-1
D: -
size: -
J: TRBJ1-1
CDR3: CSAYMNTEAFF
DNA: TGCAGTGCTTACATGAACACTGAAGCTTTCTTT

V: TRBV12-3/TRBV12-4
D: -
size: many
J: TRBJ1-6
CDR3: CASSHSGSPLHF
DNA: TGTGCCAGCAGCCATAGTGGGTCACCCCTCCACTTT

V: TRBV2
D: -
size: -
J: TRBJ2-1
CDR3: CASSKYAVNEQFF
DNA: TGTGCCAGCAGCAAATACGCCGTCAATGAGCAGTTCTTC

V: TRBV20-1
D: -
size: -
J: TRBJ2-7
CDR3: CSASLQETYEQYF
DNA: TGCAGTGCTAGTTTGCAGGAGACCTACGAGCAGTACTTC

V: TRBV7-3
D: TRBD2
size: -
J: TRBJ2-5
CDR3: CASSVGLAEETQYF
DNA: TGTGCCAGCAGCGTAGGGCTAGCGGAAGAGACCCAGTACTTC

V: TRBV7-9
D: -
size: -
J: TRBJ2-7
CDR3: CASSLNSDEQYF
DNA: TGTGCCAGCAGCCTGAATTCGGACGAGCAGTACTTC

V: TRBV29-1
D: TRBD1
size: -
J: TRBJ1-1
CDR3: CSVRVRTGMNTEAFF
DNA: TGCAGCGTTCGTGTAAGGACAGGGATGAACACTGAAGCTTTCTTT

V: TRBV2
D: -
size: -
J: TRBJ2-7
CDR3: CAGSVLARSYEQYF
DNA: TGTGCCGGCAGCGTTCTAGCGCGCTCCTACGAGCAGTACTTC

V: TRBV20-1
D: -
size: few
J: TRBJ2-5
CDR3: CSARDRRRGRWGF
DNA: TGCAGTGCTAGAGATCGCCGGCGTGGGAGGTGGGGATTC

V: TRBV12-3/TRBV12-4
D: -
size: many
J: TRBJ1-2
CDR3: CASSLGVGYTF
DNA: TGTGCCAGCAGTTTAGGTGTTGGCTACACCTTC

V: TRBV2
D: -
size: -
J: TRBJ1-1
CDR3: CGGTERGNTEAFF
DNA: TGTGGCGGCACCGAGAGGGGCAACACTGAAGCTTTCTTT

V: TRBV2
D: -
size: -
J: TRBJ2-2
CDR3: CASSFPEAGELFF
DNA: TGTGCCAGCAGTTTCCCAGAGGCCGGGGAGCTGTTTTTT

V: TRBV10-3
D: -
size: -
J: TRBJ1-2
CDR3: CAISESQGSGYTF
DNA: TGTGCCATCAGTGAGTCACAGGGCTCAGGCTACACCTTC

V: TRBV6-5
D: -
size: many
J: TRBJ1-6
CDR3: CASQQGVGSPLHF
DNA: TGTGCCAGCCAACAGGGAGTTGGTTCGCCCCTCCACTTT

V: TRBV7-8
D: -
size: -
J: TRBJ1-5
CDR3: CAWSVGLSNQPQHF
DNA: TGTGCCTGGAGTGTTGGACTTAGCAATCAGCCCCAGCATTTT

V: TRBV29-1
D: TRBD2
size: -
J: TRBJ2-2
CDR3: CSVGPGLAGGSTGELFF
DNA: TGCAGCGTTGGTCCGGGGCTAGCGGGAGGTAGCACCGGGGAGCTGTTTTTT

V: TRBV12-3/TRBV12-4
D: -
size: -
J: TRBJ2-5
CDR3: CASSLLWTQYF
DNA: TGTGCCAGCAGTCTCCTATGGACCCAGTACTTC

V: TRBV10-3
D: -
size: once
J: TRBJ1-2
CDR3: CASSDSGQGDYGCTF
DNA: -

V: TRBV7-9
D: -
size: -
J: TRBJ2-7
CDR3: CASSPWEDEQYF
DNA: TGTGCCAGCAGCCCGTGGGAGGACGAGCAGTACTTC

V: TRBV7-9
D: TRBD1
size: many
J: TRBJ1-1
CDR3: CASSLVGQGRWDTEAFF
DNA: TGTGCCAGCAGCTTAGTGGGACAGGGTCGATGGGACACTGAAGCTTTCTTT

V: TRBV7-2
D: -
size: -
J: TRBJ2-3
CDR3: CASSSSAGGGTDTQYF
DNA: TGTGCCAGCAGCTCCTCCGCCGGAGGGGGCACAGATACGCAGTATTTT

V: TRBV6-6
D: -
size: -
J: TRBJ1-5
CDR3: CASSYSLTSNQPQHF
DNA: TGTGCCAGCAGTTACTCTCTGACAAGCAATCAGCCCCAGCATTTT

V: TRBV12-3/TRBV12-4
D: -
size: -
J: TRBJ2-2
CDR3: CASSFKSVVGTGELLF
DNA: TGTGCCAGCAGTTTTAAATCAGTCGTAGGCACCGGGGAGCTGCTTTTT

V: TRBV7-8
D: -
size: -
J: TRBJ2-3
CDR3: CASNRGAGTDTQYF
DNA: TGTGCCAGCAACCGGGGGGCGGGCACAGATACGCAGTATTTT

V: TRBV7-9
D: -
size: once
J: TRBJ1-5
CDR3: CASRLGAPNQPQHF
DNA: TGTGCCAGCAGGCTGGGGGCCCCTAATCAGCCCCAGCATTTT

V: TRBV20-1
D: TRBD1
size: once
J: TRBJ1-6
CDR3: CSARDPRTGGLTLHF
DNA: TGCAGTGCTAGAGATCCACGGACAGGGGGCCTCACCCTCCACTTT

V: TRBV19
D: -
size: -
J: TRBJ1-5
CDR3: CASRRTNQPQHF
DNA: TGTGCCAGTCGCCGGACCAATCAGCCCCAGCATTTT

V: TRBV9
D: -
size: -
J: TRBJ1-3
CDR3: CASSVGWGSGNTIYF
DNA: TGTGCCAGCAGCGTAGGTTGGGGTTCTGGAAACACCATATATTTT

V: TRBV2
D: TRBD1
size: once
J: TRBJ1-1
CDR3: CAISPGQGWAEAFF
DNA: TGTGCCATCAGTCCGGGACAGGGTTGGGCTGAAGCTTTCTTT

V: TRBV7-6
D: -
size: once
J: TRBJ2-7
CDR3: CASSLEGWRASHEQYF
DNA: TGTGCCAGCAGCTTAGAGGGGTGGCGTGCGTCCCACGAGCAGTACTTC

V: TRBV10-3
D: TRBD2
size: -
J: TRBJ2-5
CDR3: CAISESSGRGFQETQYF
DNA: TGTGCCATCAGTGAGTCTAGCGGGAGGGGGTTCCAAGAGACCCAGTACTTC

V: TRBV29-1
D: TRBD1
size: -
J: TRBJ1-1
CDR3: CSVSRGQGDTEAFF
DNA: TGCAGCGTTTCCCGCGGACAGGGGGACACTGAAGCTTTCTTT

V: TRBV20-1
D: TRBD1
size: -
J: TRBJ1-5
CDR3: CSARADREVNQPQHF
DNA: TGCAGTGCTAGAGCGGACAGGGAGGTCAATCAGCCCCAGCATTTT

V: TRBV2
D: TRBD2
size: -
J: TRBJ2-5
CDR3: CASRLLAEDETQYF
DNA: TGTGCCAGCAGGTTGCTAGCGGAGGATGAGACCCAGTACTTC

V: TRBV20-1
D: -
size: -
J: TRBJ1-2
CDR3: CSARDLRRPLYGYTF
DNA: TGCAGTGCTAGAGATCTCAGACGGCCTCTATATGGCTACACCTTC

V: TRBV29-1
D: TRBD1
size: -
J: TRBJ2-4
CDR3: CSATRRGQGLNIQYF
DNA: TGCAGCGCCACCCGCCGGGGACAGGGCCTTAACATTCAGTACTTC

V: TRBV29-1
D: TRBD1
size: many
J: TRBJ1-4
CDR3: CSAWTGDGEKLFF
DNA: TGCAGCGCCTGGACAGGGGATGGTGAAAAACTGTTTTTT

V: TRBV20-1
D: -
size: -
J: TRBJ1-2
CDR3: CSARDFSGSGYGYTF
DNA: TGCAGTGCTAGAGATTTCTCCGGGTCTGGTTATGGCTACACCTTC

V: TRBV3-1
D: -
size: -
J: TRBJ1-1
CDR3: CASSQDLKGEAFF
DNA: TGTGCCAGCAGCCAAGATTTAAAGGGAGAAGCTTTCTTT

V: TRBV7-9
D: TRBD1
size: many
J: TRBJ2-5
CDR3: CASSRQGEEETQYF
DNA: TGTGCCAGCAGTAGACAGGGGGAGGAGGAGACCCAGTACTTC

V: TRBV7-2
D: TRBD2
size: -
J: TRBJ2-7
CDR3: CTSSFPSGDHEQYF
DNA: TGTACCAGCAGCTTCCCGAGCGGGGACCACGAGCAGTACTTC

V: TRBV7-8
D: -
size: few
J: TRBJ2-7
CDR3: CASEPFTPGARYEQYF
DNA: TGTGCCAGCGAGCCTTTTACGCCGGGGGCGCGATACGAGCAGTACTTC

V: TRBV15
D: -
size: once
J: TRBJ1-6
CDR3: CATSSYSRNSPLHF
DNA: TGTGCCACCAGCAGTTACTCAAGGAATTCACCCCTCCACTTT

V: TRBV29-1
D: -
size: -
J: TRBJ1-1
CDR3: CSVERQGKNTEAFF
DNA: TGCAGCGTTGAAAGGCAGGGGAAGAACACTGAAGCTTTCTTT

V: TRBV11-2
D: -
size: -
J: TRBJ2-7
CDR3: CASSRLVRYEQYF
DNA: TGTGCCAGCAGCCGACTAGTGAGATACGAGCAGTACTTC

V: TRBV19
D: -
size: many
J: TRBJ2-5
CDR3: CASSMSGAGETQYF
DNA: TGTGCCAGTAGTATGTCGGGGGCAGGGGAGACCCAGTACTTC

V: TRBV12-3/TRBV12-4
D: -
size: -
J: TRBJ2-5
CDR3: CASVLTWQGRQETQYF
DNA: TGTGCCAGCGTTCTCACGTGGCAGGGACGTCAAGAGACCCAGTACTTC

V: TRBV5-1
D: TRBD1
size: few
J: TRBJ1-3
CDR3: CASRDRGRSGNTIYF
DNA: TGTGCCAGCAGGGACAGGGGTCGCTCTGGAAACACCATATATTTT

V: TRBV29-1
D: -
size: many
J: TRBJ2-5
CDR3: CSVEAGLRETQYF
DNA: TGCAGCGTTGAAGCAGGGCTCAGGGAGACCCAGTACTTC

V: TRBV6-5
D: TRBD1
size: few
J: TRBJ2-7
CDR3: CASRDGTGGVSYEQYF
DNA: TGTGCCAGCAGGGATGGGACAGGGGGAGTCTCCTACGAGCAGTACTTC